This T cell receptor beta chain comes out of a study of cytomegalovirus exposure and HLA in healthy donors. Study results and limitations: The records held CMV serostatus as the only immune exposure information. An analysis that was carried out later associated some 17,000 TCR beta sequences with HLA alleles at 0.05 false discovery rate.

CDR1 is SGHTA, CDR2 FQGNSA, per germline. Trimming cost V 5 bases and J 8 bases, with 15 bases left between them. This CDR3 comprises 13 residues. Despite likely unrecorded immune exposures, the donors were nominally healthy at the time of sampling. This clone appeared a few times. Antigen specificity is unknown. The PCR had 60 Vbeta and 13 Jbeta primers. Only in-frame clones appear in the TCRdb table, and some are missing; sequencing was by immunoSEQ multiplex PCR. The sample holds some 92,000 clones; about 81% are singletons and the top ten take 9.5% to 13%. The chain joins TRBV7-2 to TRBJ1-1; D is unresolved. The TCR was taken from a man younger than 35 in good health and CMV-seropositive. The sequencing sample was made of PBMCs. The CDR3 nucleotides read TGTGCCAGCAGCACTTACATGGCGGGAGAAGCTTTCTTT. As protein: CASSTYMAGEAFF.